This TCR beta chain was captured by sequencing in a study of T-cell reconstitution after alpha-beta-depleted transplantation in children. Findings and caveats of the study: Reportedly, roughly two months post-transplant, alpha-beta T cells arose from several hundred expanded graft clones.

The V and J ends lost 8 bases and 7 bases, in that order; junction bases with no gene match: 7. CDR3 size: 12 residues. The germline V gene encodes CDR1 MDHEN and CDR2 SYDVKM. Using unique molecular identifiers, the investigators prepared the TCRbeta library. TCRdb reanalysed the PCR reads using MiXCR and keeps one entry per CDR3 protein. The data hold about 110,000 distinct CDR3 sequences, with around 10% observed a single time. Only a few counts were recorded for this clonotype. The target antigen is unknown. Here the sequenced sample was PBMCs, taken before TCRalphabeta/CD19-depleted stem cell transplant. The clonotype originates from a boy aged 2 to 9 with acute lymphoblastic leukemia, due to receive a stem cell transplant. This chain uses TRBV28 with TRBJ1-2, with 7 bases that match TRBD1. The CDR3 is CASGGQVLGYTF. In DNA, the CDR3 is TGTGCCAGCGGAGGACAGGTTCTTGGCTACACCTTC.